Each of the 10 T cell receptor beta chains below was sequenced from the same sample in a study of blood T cell repertoires in COVID-19 (dated by TCRdb to 2018 to 2021). The library was produced with the immunoSEQ multiplex PCR assay. Drawn from immuneACCESS, this table holds only the in-frame rearrangements with V and J called that TCRdb kept. Clones are partly lost; checked studies trace under half to an unresolved V gene and leave the rest unexplained. Here the sample has approximately 170,000 clones; roughly 90% occur a single time. Under 30% of the sample belongs to the ten largest clones. The material sequenced was peripheral blood. The receptors were sampled from a man in his 60s with acute or convalescent COVID-19.

V usage is TRBV19 and J usage is TRBJ1-1; D is unresolved. The CDR3 is made up of 14 amino acids. Trimming shortened V by 3 bases and J by 0 bases, and 8 bases separated the two germline ends. CDR1 is LNHDA, CDR2 SQIVND, per germline (reference sequence). CDR3 nucleotide sequence: TGTGCCAGTAGTATGGCGGTTGTGAACACTGAAGCTTTCTTT. It is translated as CASSMAVVNTEAFF.

The V gene is TRBV5-1, the J gene TRBJ2-2, with 8 nucleotides matching TRBD1. Per the germline V gene, CDR1 is SGHRS and CDR2 is YFSETQ. This CDR3 has 16 residues. V lost 2 bases to trimming and J lost 5 bases; unmatched junction nucleotides: 8. This chain's CDR3 is CASSFQGALGTGELFF. The CDR3 region has the DNA TGCGCCAGCAGCTTTCAGGGGGCGCTTGGGACCGGGGAGCTGTTTTTT.

This clone was recorded once. V gene TRBV6-5 combines with J gene TRBJ2-5; 7 bases agree with TRBD1. V was clipped by 6 bases and J by 5 bases; unmatched bases: 12. The CDR3 has 15 residues. The V gene's germline CDR1 is MNHEY and CDR2 SVGAGI. CDR3 coding DNA: TGTGCCAGCAGCCGGCGACAGGGACCGCGGGAGACCCAGTACTTC. This gives the protein CASSRRQGPRETQYF.

This chain uses TRBV5-3 with TRBJ1-3; TRBD1 aligns across 12 bases. TRBV5-3 is an ORF; its function is uncertain. V was clipped by 4 bases and J by 8 bases; unmatched bases: 13. This CDR3 is 17 amino acids long. This chain's CDR3 is CARSPGTGGRRLYTIYF. CDR3 nucleotides: TGTGCCAGAAGCCCCGGGACAGGGGGCCGACGACTTTACACCATATATTTT.

This chain joins TRBV7-3 and TRBJ1-5, with 7 bases identical to TRBD1. Germline V CDR1 and CDR2: SGHTA, FQGTGA. The CDR3 is 13 residues long. The V gene end was trimmed by 5 bases and the J gene end by 5 bases; junction bases not matched to a gene: 3. The CDR3 sequence is CASSRDRDQPQHF. CDR3 coding DNA: TGTGCCAGCAGCCGGGACAGAGATCAGCCCCAGCATTTT.

This chain connects TRBV18 to TRBJ1-2; D call uncertain. Trimming shortened V by 3 bases and J by 8 bases, and 10 bases separated the two germline ends. Germline lookup yields CDR1 KGHSH and CDR2 LQKENI. CDR3 length: 12 residues. CDR3 protein: CASSPPTGGYTF. The CDR3 DNA reads as TGTGCCAGCTCACCCCCCACGGGGGGCTACACCTTC.

The CDR3 nucleotides are TGTGCCAGCAGCTTTAAGACAGGGGACTTTGATGGCTACACCTTC. This translates into CASSFKTGDFDGYTF. The chain has TRBV11-2 and TRBJ1-2; TRBD1 agrees at 8 bases. CDR3 size: 15 residues. V gave up 3 bases and J gave up 6 bases; unmatched junction bases: 9. Germline-derived CDR1 and CDR2 are SGHAT and FQNNGV.

The chain combines TRBV5-1 with TRBJ1-2; 7 bases match TRBD1. Germline V gives CDR1 SGHRS, CDR2 YFSETQ. The length of the CDR3 is 16 residues. Trimming removed 0 bases from V and 7 bases from J; junction bases left unmatched: 12. The CDR3 protein is CASSLGQGFSDAGYTF. The CDR3 DNA reads TGCGCCAGCAGCTTGGGACAGGGCTTTTCTGACGCTGGCTACACCTTC.

The genes are TRBV10-3 and TRBJ1-1; possibly TRBD1 for D (5 bases). This CDR3 region has 14 residues. Germline CDR1 ENHRY, CDR2 SYGVKD. Trimming pared 2 bases from V and 2 bases from J, leaving 9 bases between. This CDR3 is CAISETGINTEAFF. The CDR3 DNA reads as TGTGCCATCAGTGAGACAGGAATTAACACTGAAGCTTTCTTT.

This clone has only one observation. The chain joins TRBV11-1 to TRBJ1-6, with TRBD1 as a possible D gene (5 bases). Germline CDR1 is SGHAT and CDR2 is FQDESV (reference sequence). The CDR3 spans 13 residues. Deletions cut 3 bases from V and 10 bases from J, with 10 bases between. This CDR3 is CASSFLGESPLHF. In nucleotides, the CDR3 is TGTGCCAGCAGCTTCTTAGGGGAATCACCCCTCCACTTT. Full variable domain (remainder filled in from reference TRBV11-1 and TRBJ1-6): EAEVAQSPRYKITEKSQAVAFWCDPISGHATLYWYRQILGQGPELLVQFQDESVVDDSQLPKDRFSAERLKGVDSTLKIQPAELGDSAMYLCASSFLGESPLHFGNGTRLTVT.